This T cell receptor (beta chain) was sequenced for a study of T cell therapy after organ transplantation. Study-level background: About 85% of the ten patients were clinical responders.

Overall study results and limits: CD8 clonality fold change after therapy inversely tracked pretherapy clonality. Antirejection and antiviral medication effects could not be assessed.

Notes on this clone: Antigen: not known.

Using immunoSEQ multiplex PCR, the repertoire was profiled, and TCRdb retains in-frame clones only, with some absent. The sample lists almost 20,000 clones, roughly four fifths occurring once. V trimming: 5 bases; J trimming: 5 bases; junction bases outside the gene matches: 8. The CDR3 sequence is 14 residues long. Germline CDR1 GTSNPN, CDR2 SVGIG (reference sequence). Time point noted: 4-8 weeks after completion of therapy. Patients were solid-organ transplant recipients with drug-resistant or recurrent cytomegalovirus. The chain couples TRBV30 to TRBJ1-4, with 7 positions matching TRBD1. The sequence came from a human patient who had received a solid organ transplant and had CMV disease. Some T cells may trace back to the graft donor. Source: CD8+ T cells from blood, taken after autologous CMV-specific T cell therapy. CDR3 in amino acids: CAWGGDSDNEKLFF. The CDR3 DNA sequence: TGTGCCTGGGGTGGGGACAGCGACAATGAAAAACTGTTTTTT.